Below, one TCR beta chain is given with its context. Its antigen remains unidentified. Within one base of it there is no much larger clone, and no base qualities were kept. V is reduced by 7 bases and J by 8 bases, leaving a spacing of 17 bases between them. CDR1 and CDR2 are drawn from the germline V gene (reference sequence): LNHDA, SQIVND. The CDR3 starts with the cysteine, ends with the phenylalanine, and has 14 residues. The retained sequence is limited to the CDR3, 42 bases, with the frame set at the first base. The entire isolated RNA was reverse transcribed using the High Capacity cDNA Reverse Transcription Kit, and thus expressed TCRB transcripts were sequenced. Naive, central memory and regulatory T cell samples underwent deep immunoSEQ sequencing, averaging roughly 3.3 million total reads per sample. Sorted cells were lysed in RLT buffer, and RNA was extracted using DNase-treated RNeasy Micro or Mini kits according to cell number. To prevent cross-contamination, every cell subset was processed on its own, while patient and healthy donor samples were processed together. The immunoSEQ multiplex PCR was used to amplify TCRB sequences from cDNA, yielding 87-bp fragments that span the CDR3 region. Amplicons were sequenced on the Illumina HiSeq platform. The study's own analysis went as follows. Synthetic template baselines were used to correct PCR bias computationally, reads within Hamming distance 2 were collapsed together, and singletons that could not be merged were discarded. Reads were aligned against IMGT so that V, D and J genes, CDR3 length and insertions or deletions at six rearrangement sites could be assigned. Clonotype counts were normalized to sorted cell number within each subset before computing true diversity and Gini coefficients with the tcR R package. The overlap coefficient, calculated on TCRB nucleotide sequences, was used to measure repertoire sharing. Out-of-frame TCRB sequences from naive cells were analyzed as a proxy for the pre-selection repertoire. TCRdb provides this immuneACCESS table in a form limited to in-frame rearrangements. Some clones are lacking; in checked studies, under half of them reflect an unresolved V gene, and why the rest are absent is not known. Clone size and the V and J calls come from that table; the DNA yielded D and trimming. The sample contains hundreds of thousands of clones, approximately 14% of them found a single time. Jointly, the top ten make up about 0.027% of the sample.

Each donor gave one peripheral blood draw, averaging about 100 mL, which was collected into heparinised tubes. A BD FACSAria II and a panel including CD45RO, CCR7, CD25, CD127, CD95 and CD27 were used to sort naive, central memory, regulatory and stem cell-like memory CD4+ T cells. All sorted populations exceeded 98% purity. PBMCs were isolated immediately by Lymphoprep density gradient centrifugation and stained directly without culture. Samples were stained and sorted in pairs, with one healthy donor and one patient per experiment, so that batch effects were minimized. The source of the sample is a study of beta chain features in type 1 diabetes (dated by TCRdb to the late 2010s). With regard to the full study: Mean age, gender distribution, total cell number and subset yield did not differ between patients and healthy donors. A total of some 100,000,000 sorted cells were examined across all samples, and the number of cells per subset was strongly correlated with RNA yield. The study compared the TCRB repertoires of sorted circulating CD4+ T cell subsets in recently diagnosed type 1 diabetes patients with those in matched healthy donors. Regulatory and stem cell-like memory subsets were isolated from only 8 patients and about eight healthy donors, whereas naive and central memory subsets came from all 30 or so donors.

Broad study findings and their caveats: Because cDNA was sequenced instead of genomic DNA, highly expressing activated cells could be over-represented, though the groups showed no difference in activation or CD3 levels. Patients with type 1 diabetes made fewer insertions and deleted more nucleotides at VDJ recombination sites, implying thymic rearrangement abnormalities. Because small numbers of individuals were included in the HLA sub-analyses, any influence of HLA type on TCRB rearrangement was left unresolved. Shorter templates might have been favored by PCR, but patient and control samples were amplified and corrected together, so both groups would have been affected equally by any skew. In all four CD4+ subsets, TCRB CDR3 length was moderately but significantly shorter in type 1 diabetes patients. Naive, central memory and regulatory TCRB repertoires appeared to be more similar among patients than among healthy donors.

The sequencing input was naive CD4+ T cells from blood. The cell subset or site label, as the study defines it: true naive CD4+ T cells. The sequence came from a woman between 40 and 55 years old in good health. Recombination joined TRBV19 with TRBJ1-4; possibly the D gene is TRBD1, per 6 matching bases. The nucleotides read TGTGCCAGTACTCCGGACAGAAACGTCGAAAAACTGTTTTTT. Its protein reads: CASTPDRNVEKLFF.